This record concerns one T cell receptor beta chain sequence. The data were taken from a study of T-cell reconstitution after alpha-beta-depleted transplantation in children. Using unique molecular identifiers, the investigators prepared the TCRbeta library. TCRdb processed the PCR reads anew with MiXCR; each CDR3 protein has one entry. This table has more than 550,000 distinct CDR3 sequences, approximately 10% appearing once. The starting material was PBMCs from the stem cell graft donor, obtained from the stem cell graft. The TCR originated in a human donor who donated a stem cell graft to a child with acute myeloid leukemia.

CDR3 residues: CASSLGGRFTDTQYF. In nucleotides, the CDR3 is TGTGCCAGTAGTCTTGGCGGGAGGTTCACGGATACGCAGTATTTT. This chain connects TRBV19 to TRBJ2-3; 8 positions match TRBD2. Trimming took 5 bases from V and 6 from J; bases not matched to a gene: 10. This CDR3 is built from 15 residues. From germline, CDR1 is LNHDA and CDR2 SQIVND (reference sequence).